One T cell receptor beta chain is described in this entry. The CDR3 is 11 residues long. V was cut by 4 bases and J by 11 bases, with 14 bases left in between. Germline V gene lookup returns CDR1 SQVTM and CDR2 ANQGSEA. Participants, 18 to 89 years old, spanned fewer than 25 US areas. These data come from a study of blood T cell repertoires in COVID-19. Clones were read by immunoSEQ multiplex PCR, and TCRdb kept only the in-frame ones, dropping some. The data show roughly 160,000 clones, roughly 80% seen once. The chain joins TRBV29-1 to TRBJ1-1, with D possibly being TRBD1 (6 bases). Sequenced material: PBMCs or T cells enriched from blood (not recorded which). This TCR was recovered from a woman between 40 and 50 years old with acute COVID-19. The CDR3 protein is CSVGQGPAAFF. As DNA, the CDR3 is TGCAGCGTTGGTCAGGGGCCAGCTGCTTTCTTT.